The 2 T cell receptor beta chains in this list originate from one sample, sequenced in a study of radiation and T cells in renal cell carcinoma. Stated time point: blood 4 weeks post-SBRT, at nephrectomy. Indicated treatment: 15 Gy SBRT to primary tumor, nephrectomy 4 weeks later. Sequencing used immunoSEQ multiplex PCR; TCRdb keeps in-frame clones, though not all of them. Of approximately 170,000 clones detected, about 87% appear once; the ten largest clones hold over 9%. Here the sequenced sample was blood, taken from a patient whose treatment included radiotherapy and nephrectomy. The receptors here all came from a woman between 50 and 59 years old with renal cell carcinoma.

The chain has TRBV5-6 and TRBJ1-5; D unresolved. In germline, CDR1 is SGHDT, CDR2 YYEEEE. V shed 0 bases and J shed 0 bases, with 13 bases lying between them. This CDR3 region has 17 residues. The CDR3 DNA follows: TGTGCCAGCAGCTTGGTTCGTTATAGAAATAGCAATCAGCCCCAGCATTTT. It specifies CASSLVRYRNSNQPQHF.

V is TRBV6-5 and J is TRBJ2-1; 8 bases agree with TRBD2. The CDR3 sequence is 14 residues long. Germline assignment: CDR1 MNHEY and CDR2 SVGAGI. The trim removed 8 bases at V and 14 bases at J, leaving 17 bases unmatched. CDR3 bases: TGTGCCAGCGCCGAAGGGACTAGTTGGATGGGCGAGTTCTTC. Translating gives CASAEGTSWMGEFF.